Given below is one T cell receptor beta chain in context. The sample comes from a study of TIL therapy for anti-PD-1-resistant metastatic lung cancer. This was the immunoSEQ v3 assay. Assay used: immunoSEQ multiplex PCR; TCRdb lists only in-frame clones, some missing. The sample has more than 55,000 clones; under 75% are singletons. Time point here: pre-treatment sample, taken before nivolumab and TIL therapy. This CDR3 region has 13 residues. Germline assignment: CDR1 MNHNS and CDR2 SASEGT. V lost 0 bases and J 5 bases, leaving 7 bases between the germline ends. This TCR came from a person between 30 and 79 years old with non-small cell lung cancer. Here the sequenced sample was blood, taken at baseline. The J gene is TRBJ1-2, the V gene TRBV6-1; D unresolved. CDR3 in amino acids: CASSEALAYGYTF. For the CDR3, the DNA is TGTGCCAGCAGTGAAGCGCTAGCTTATGGCTACACCTTC.